This T cell receptor (beta chain) was sequenced during a study of cytomegalovirus exposure and HLA in healthy donors. Whole-study results and caveats: Across all donors, roughly uniform sequencing depth was an assumption of the presence/absence analyses. A later analysis appeared to link common viral pathogens to several of the most significant clusters. Another analysis was done later, and it associated roughly 15,000 TCR beta sequences with HLA alleles at 0.05 false discovery rate. Later analysis identified a missense DCLRE1C variant that was linked to TCR beta V- and J-gene trimming.

Researchers ran the PCR with 60 Vbeta and 13 Jbeta primers. Assay: immunoSEQ multiplex PCR; the TCRdb copy retains only in-frame clones and omits some. The sample holds under 95,000 clones. Germline values: CDR1 SGHDT, CDR2 YYEEEE. V was clipped by 0 bases and J by 4 bases; unmatched bases: 3. This CDR3 is built from 15 residues. Regarding this clone: Its antigen is still unknown.

Specimen: PBMCs. The V and J genes are TRBV5-6 and TRBJ2-7; 11 bases are shared with TRBD1. The origin of this receptor is a female donor in good health and CMV-seropositive. Written as DNA, the CDR3 is TGTGCCAGCAGCTTGGCGGGACAGGGGGTATACGAGCAGTACTTC. The encoded protein is CASSLAGQGVYEQYF.